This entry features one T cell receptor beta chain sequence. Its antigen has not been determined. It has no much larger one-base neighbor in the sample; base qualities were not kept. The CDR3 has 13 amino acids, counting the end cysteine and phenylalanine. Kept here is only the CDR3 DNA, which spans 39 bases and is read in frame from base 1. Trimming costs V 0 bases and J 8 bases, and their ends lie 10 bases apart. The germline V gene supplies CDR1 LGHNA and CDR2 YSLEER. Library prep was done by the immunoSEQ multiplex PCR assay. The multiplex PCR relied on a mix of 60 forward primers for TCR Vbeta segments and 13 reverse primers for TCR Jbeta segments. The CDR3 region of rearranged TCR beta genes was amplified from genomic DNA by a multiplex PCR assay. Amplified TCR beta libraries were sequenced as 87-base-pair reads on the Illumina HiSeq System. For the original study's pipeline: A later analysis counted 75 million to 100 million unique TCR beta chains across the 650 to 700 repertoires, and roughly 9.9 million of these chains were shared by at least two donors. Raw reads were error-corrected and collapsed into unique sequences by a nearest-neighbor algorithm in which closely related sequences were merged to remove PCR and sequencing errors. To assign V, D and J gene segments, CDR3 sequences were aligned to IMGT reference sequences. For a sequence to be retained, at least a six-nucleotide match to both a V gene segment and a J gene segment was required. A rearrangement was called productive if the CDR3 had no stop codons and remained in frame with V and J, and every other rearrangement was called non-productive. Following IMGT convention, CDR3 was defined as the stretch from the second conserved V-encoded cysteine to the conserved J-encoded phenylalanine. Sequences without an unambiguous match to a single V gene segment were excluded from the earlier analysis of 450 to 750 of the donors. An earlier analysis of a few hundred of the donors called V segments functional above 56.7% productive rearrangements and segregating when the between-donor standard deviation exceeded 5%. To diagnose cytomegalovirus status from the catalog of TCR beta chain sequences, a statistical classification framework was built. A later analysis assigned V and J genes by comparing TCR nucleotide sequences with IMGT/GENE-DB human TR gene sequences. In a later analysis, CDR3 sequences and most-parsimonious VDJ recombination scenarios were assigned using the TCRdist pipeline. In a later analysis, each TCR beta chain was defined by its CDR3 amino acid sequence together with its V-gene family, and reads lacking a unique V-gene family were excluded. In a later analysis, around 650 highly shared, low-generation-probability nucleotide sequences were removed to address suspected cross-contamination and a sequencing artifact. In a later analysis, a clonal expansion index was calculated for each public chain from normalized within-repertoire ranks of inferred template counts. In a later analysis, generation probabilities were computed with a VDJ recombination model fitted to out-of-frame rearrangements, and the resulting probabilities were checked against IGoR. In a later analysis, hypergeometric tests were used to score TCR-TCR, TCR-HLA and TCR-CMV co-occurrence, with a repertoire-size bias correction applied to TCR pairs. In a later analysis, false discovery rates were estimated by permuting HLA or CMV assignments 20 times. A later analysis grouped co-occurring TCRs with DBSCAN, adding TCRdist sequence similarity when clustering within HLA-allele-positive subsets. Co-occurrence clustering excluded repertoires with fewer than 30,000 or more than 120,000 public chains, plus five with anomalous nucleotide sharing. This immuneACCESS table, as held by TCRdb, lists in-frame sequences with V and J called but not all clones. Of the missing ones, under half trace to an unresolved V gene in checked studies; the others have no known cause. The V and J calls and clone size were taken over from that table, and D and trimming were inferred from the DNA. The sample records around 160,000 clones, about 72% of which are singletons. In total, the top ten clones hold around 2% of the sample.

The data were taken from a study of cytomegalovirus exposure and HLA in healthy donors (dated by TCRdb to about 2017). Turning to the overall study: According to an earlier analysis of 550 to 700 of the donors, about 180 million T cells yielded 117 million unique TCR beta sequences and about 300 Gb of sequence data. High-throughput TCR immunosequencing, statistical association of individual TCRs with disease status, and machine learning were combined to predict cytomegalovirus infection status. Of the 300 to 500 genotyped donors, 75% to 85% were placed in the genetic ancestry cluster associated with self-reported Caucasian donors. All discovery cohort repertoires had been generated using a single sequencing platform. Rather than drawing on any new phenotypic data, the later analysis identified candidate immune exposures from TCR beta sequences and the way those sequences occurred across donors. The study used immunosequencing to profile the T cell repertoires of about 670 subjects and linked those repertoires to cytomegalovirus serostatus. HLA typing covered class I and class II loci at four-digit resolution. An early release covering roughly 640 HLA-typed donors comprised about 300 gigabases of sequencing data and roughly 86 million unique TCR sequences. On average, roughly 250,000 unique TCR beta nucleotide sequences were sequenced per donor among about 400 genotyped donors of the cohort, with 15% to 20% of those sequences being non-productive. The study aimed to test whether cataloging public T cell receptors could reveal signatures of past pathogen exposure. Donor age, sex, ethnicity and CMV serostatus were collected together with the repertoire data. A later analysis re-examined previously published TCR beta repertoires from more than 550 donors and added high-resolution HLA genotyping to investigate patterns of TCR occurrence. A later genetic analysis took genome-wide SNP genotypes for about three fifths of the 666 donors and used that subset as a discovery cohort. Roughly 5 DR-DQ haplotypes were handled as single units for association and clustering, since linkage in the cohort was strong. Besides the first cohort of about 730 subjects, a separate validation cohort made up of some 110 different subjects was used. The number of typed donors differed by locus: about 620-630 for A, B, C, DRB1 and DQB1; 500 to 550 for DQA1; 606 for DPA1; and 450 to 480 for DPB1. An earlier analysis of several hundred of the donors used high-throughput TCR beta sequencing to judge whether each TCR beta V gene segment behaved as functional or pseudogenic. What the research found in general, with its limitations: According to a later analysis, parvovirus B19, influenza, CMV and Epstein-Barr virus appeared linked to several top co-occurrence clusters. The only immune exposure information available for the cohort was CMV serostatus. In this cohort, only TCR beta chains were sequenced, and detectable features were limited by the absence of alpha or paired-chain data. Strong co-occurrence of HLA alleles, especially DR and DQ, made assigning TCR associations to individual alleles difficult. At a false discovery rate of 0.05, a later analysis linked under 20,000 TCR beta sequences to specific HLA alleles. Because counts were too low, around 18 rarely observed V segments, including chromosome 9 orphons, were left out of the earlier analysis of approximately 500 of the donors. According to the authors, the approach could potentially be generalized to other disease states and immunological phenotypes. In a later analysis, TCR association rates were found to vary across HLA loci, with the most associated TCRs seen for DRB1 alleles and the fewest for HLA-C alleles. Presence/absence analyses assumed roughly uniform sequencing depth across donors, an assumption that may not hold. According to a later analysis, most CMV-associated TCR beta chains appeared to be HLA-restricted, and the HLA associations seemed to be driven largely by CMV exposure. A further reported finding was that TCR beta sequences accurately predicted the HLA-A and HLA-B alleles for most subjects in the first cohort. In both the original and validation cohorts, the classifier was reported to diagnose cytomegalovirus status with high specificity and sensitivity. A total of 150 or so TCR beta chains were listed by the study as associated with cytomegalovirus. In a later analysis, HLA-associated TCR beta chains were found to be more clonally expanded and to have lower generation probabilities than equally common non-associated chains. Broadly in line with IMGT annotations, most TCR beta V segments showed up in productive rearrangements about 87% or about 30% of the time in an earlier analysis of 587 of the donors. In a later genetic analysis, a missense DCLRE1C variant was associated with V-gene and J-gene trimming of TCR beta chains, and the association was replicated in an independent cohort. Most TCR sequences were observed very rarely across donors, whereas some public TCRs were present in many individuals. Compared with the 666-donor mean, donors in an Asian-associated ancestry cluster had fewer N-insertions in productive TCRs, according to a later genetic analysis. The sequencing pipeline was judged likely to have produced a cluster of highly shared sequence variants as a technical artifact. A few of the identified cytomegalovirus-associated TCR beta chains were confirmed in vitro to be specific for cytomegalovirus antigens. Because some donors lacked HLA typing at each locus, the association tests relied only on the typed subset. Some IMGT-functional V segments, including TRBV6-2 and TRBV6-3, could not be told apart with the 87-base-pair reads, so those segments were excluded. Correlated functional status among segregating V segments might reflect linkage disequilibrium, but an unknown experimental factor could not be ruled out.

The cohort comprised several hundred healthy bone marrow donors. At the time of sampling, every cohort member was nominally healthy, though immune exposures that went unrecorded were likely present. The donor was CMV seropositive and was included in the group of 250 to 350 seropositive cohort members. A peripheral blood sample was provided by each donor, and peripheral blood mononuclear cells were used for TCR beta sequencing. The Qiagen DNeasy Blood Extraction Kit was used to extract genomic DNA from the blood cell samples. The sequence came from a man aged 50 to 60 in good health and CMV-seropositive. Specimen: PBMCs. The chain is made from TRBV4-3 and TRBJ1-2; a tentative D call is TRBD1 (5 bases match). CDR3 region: CASSQDGANGYTF. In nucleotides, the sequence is TGCGCCAGCAGCCAAGATGGGGCTAACGGCTACACCTTC.